This TCR beta chain originates from a study of blood T cells in healthy people across ages. A second about 7 to 11 cycle PCR used barcoded and J-beta primers. A single record per CDR3 protein comes from TCRdb applying MiXCR to the 5' RACE reads. The sample has 270,000 or so distinct CDR3 sequences, 25% to 30% seen once. Study findings and constraints: There were more naive CD4+ cells and higher diversity in long-lived donors than in aged donors.

Comment on this clonotype: Its matching antigen is unknown. One end of the junction does not line up with germline, which may come from a read error.

Germline CDR1 is SQVTM and CDR2 is ANQGSEA. This CDR3 is built from 13 residues. Sample: blood. This chain uses TRBV29-1 with TRBJ1-1; 8 nucleotides line up with TRBD1. The sequence came from a woman aged 70-85 years in good health. The CDR3 DNA sequence: TGCAGCGTTCAACAGGGGGGAAACACTGGAGCTTTCTTT. This codes for CSVQQGGNTGAFF. Full variable domain (rest looked up from reference TRBV29-1 and TRBJ1-1): SAVISQKPSRDICQRGTSLTIQCQVDSQVTMMFWYRQQPGQSLTLIATANQGSEATYESGFVIDKFPISRPNLTFSTLTVSNMSPEDSSIYLCSVQQGGNTGAFFGQGTRLTVV.